This entry is about one TCR beta chain. Its antigen is not identified. This sample was taken from a study of shared clonotypes between healthy human individuals. Cells designated naive CD8 were CD45RO-negative and were positively selected for CCR7, with terminally differentiated effector memory CD45RA+ cells excluded. An assay was performed, and its level was deep. Genomic DNA of each subset was evenly split across several immunoSEQ plates. Produced via immunoSEQ multiplex PCR; TCRdb's table is partial and in-frame only. The sample lists hundreds of thousands of clones, around 96% occurring once. Whole-study results and caveats: Generally, naive subsets (rather than memory subsets) showed larger estimated richness. Rarefaction exposed incomplete sorted-subset sequencing despite large depth.

Looked up from germline, CDR1 is SNHLY and CDR2 is FYNNEI. The CDR3 contains 17 residues. V was shortened by 6 bases and J by 2 bases, with 20 bases between the two germline ends. The sample taken for sequencing was naive CD8+ T cells sorted from blood. This sequence was found in a woman younger than 45 in good health. The chain is built from TRBV2 and TRBJ1-3, with unresolved D. The CDR3 DNA is TGTGCCAGCAGGCCCCATCCCAAACCCCTCCCTGGAAACACCATATATTTT. Its translation: CASRPHPKPLPGNTIYF.